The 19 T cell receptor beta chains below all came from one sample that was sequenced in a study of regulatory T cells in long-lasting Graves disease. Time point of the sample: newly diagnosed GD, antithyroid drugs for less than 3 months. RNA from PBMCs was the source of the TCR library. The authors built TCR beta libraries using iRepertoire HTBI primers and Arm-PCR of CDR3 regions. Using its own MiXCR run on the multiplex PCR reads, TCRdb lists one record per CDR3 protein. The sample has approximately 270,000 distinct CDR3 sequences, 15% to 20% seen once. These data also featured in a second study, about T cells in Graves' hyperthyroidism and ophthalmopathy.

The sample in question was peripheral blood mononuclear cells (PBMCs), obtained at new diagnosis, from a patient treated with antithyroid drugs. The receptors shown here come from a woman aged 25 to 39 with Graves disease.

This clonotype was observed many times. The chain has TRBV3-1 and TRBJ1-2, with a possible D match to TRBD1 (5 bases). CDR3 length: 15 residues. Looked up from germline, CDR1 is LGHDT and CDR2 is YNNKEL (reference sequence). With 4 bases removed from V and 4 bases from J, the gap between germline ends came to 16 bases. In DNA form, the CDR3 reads TGTGCCAGCAGCCCAACCGGGACCACCATCTATGGCTACACCTTC. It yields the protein CASSPTGTTIYGYTF.

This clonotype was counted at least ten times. This chain's CDR3 is CASSQGHSGGETQYF. CDR3 nucleotide sequence: TGTGCCAGCAGCCAAGGCCACTCAGGGGGAGAGACCCAGTACTTC. The chain has TRBV3-1 and TRBJ2-5, with 7 bases that match TRBD1. Germline V lookup: CDR1 LGHDT, CDR2 YNNKEL (reference sequence). V was pared by 1 base and J by 4 bases, with 6 bases of the junction left unmatched. The CDR3 totals 15 residues.

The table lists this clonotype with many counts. The CDR3 DNA follows: TGTGCCAGCAGCTTAAGCCCCTTGTTGGGGGATCATCACTTT. Its protein is CASSLSPLLGDHHF. This chain uses TRBV11-2 with TRBJ1-6; tentative D call: TRBD1 (5 bases). This CDR3 spans 14 amino acids. V was shortened by 2 bases and J by 19 bases, with 21 bases between the two germline ends. Germline V lookup: CDR1 SGHAT, CDR2 FQNNGV. The whole variable domain, remainder taken from reference TRBV11-2 and TRBJ1-6, is EAGVAQSPRYKIIEKRQSVAFWCNPISGHATLYWYQQILGQGPKLLIQFQNNGVVDDSQLPKDRFSAERLKGVDSTLKIQPAKLEDSAVYLCASSLSPLLGDHHFGNGTRLTVT.

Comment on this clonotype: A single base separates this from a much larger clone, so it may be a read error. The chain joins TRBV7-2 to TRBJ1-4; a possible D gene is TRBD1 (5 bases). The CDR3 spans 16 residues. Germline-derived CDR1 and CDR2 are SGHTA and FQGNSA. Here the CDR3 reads CASILVFQGQGEKLFF. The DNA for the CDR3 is TGTGCCAGCATCTTAGTGTTTCAGGGCCAGGGTGAAAAACTGTTTTTT.

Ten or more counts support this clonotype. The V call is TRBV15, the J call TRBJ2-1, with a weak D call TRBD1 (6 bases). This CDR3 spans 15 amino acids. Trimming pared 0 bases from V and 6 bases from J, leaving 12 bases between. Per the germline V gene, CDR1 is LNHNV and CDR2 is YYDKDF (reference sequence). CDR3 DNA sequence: TGTGCCACCAGCAGAGAGGGGGCGGCTGGCAATGAGCAGTTCTTC. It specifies CATSREGAAGNEQFF.

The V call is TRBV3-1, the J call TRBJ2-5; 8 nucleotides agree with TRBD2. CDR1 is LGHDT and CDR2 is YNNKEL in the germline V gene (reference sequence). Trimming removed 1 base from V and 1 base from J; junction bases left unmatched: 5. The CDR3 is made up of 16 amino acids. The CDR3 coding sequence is TGTGCCAGCAGCCAAGGAACGGGGGGGCCCCAAGAGACCCAGTACTTC. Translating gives CASSQGTGGPQETQYF.

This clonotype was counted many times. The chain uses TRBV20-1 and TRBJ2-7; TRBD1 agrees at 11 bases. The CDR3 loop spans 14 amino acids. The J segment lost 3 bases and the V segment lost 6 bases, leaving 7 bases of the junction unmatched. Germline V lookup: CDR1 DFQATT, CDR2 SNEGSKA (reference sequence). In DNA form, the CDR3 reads TGCAGTGCGTCAGGGGACAGGGGGGACTACGAGCAGTACTTC. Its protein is CSASGDRGDYEQYF.

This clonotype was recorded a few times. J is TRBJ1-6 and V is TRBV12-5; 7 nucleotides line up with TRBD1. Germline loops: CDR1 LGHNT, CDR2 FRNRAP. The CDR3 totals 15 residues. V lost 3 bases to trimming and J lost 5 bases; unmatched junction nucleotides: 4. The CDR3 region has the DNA TGTGCTAGTGGTTTCGCCGGGACAGATAATTCACCCCTCCACTTT. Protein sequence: CASGFAGTDNSPLHF.

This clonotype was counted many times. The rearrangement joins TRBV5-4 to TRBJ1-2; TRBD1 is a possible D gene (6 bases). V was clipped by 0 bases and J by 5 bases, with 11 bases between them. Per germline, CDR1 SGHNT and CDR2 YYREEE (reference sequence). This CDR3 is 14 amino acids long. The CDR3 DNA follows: TGTGCCAGCAGCTTGGCGGCAGGGGTATATGGCTACACCTTC. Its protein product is CASSLAAGVYGYTF.

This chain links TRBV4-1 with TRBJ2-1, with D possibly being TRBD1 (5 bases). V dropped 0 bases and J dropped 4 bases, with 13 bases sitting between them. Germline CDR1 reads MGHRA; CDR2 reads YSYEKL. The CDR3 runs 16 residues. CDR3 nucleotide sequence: TGCGCCAGCAGCCAAGACAGGGTTGGGGTTTACAATGAGCAGTTCTTC. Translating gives CASSQDRVGVYNEQFF.

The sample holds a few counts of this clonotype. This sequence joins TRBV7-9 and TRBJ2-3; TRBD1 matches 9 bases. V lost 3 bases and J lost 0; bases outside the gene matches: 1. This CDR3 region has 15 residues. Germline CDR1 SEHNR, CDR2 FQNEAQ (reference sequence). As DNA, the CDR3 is TGTGCCAGCAGCTTCGGGACAGGGAGCACAGATACGCAGTATTTT. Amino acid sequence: CASSFGTGSTDTQYF. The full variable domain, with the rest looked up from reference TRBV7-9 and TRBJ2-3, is DTGVSQNPRHKITKRGQNVTFRCDPISEHNRLYWYRQTLGQGPEFLTYFQNEAQLEKSRLLSDRFSAERPKGSFSTLEIQRTEQGDSAMYLCASSFGTGSTDTQYFGPGTRLTVL.

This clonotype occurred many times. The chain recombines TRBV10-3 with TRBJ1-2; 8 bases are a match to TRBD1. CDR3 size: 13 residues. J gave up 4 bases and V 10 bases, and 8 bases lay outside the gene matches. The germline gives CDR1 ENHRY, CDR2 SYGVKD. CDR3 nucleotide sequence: TGTGCCACCTCAGGGGGCTTGGGCTATGGCTACACCTTC. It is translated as CATSGGLGYGYTF.

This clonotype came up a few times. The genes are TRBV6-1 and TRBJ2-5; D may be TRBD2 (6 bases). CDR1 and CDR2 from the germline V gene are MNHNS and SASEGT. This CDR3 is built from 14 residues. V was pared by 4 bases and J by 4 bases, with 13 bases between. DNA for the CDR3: TGTGCCAGCAGTGGGGGTGGGGGGTTAGAGACCCAGTACTTC. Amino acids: CASSGGGGLETQYF.

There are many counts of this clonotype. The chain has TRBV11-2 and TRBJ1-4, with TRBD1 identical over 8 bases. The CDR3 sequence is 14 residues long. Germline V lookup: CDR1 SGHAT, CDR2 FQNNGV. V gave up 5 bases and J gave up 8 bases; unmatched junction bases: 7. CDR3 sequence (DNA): TGTGCCAGCAGCCCACGGACAGGGAGGGAAAAACTGTTTTTT. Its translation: CASSPRTGREKLFF.

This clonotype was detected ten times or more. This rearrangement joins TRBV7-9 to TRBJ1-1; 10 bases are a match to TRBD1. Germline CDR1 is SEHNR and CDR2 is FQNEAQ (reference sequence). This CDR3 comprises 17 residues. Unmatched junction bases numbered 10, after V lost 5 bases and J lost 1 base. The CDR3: CASSLLGDRGGNTEAFF. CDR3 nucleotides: TGTGCCAGCAGCCTCCTAGGGGACAGGGGCGGGAACACTGAAGCTTTCTTT.

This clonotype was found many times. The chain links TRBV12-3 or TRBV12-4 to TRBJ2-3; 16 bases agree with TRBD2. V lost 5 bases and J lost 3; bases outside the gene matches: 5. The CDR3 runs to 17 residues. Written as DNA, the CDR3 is TGTGCCAGCAGTCCCGGGACTAGCGGGGGGGCGACAGATACGCAGTATTTT. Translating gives CASSPGTSGGATDTQYF.

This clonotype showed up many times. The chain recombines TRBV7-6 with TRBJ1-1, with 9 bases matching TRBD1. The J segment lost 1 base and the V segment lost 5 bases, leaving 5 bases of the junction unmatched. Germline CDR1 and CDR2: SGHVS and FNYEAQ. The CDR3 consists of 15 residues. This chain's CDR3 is CASSRTGAGNTEAFF. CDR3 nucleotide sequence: TGTGCCAGCAGCCGGACAGGGGCGGGGAACACTGAAGCTTTCTTT. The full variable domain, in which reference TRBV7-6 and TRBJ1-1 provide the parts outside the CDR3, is GAGVSQSPRYKVTKRGQDVALRCDPISGHVSLYWYRQALGQGPEFLTYFNYEAQQDKSGLPNDRFSAERPEGSISTLTIQRTEQRDSAMYRCASSRTGAGNTEAFFGQGTRLTVV.

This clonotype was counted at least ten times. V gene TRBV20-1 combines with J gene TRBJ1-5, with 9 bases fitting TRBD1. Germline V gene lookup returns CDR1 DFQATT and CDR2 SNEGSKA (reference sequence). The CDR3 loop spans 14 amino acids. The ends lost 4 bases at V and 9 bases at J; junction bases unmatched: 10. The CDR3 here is CSAIQGQGKGPQHF. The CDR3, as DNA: TGCAGTGCTATCCAGGGACAGGGAAAAGGGCCCCAGCATTTT.

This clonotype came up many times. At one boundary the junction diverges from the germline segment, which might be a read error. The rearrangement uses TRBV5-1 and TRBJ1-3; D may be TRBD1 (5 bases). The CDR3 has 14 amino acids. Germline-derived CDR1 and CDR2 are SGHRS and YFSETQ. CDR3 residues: CASSGGEAGNTIYF. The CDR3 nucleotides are TGTGCCAGCAGCGGAGGGGAGGCTGGAAACACCATATATTTT.